This TCR beta chain was identified in a study of beta chain features in type 1 diabetes. Reverse transcription of all isolated RNA meant that expressed TCRB transcripts were sequenced. Approximately 3.5 million reads per sample on average were obtained from naive, central memory and regulatory T cell samples. Assay used: immunoSEQ multiplex PCR; TCRdb lists only in-frame clones, some missing. The sample holds under 900,000 clones, around a sixth seen once. The germline V gene encodes CDR1 SGHNT and CDR2 YYREEE (reference sequence). V dropped 4 bases and J dropped 0 bases, with 25 bases sitting between them. The CDR3 length is 20 residues.

Sample: naive CD4+ T cells from blood. The TCR originated in a woman in her late teens or twenties in good health. The J gene is TRBJ1-4, the V gene TRBV5-4; D is unresolved. The CDR3 bases are TGTGCCAGCAGCAGCTTGGGCAGCTCGACGGGCCTTGCAACTAATGAAAAACTGTTTTTT. This sequence encodes CASSSLGSSTGLATNEKLFF.